The clone carrying this T cell receptor (beta chain) has more than one count but fewer than ten. These data belong to a study of OX40 agonist ivuxolimab in advanced cancers. Sequenced by immunoSEQ multiplex PCR; TCRdb stores in-frame clones only, minus some. Here the sample spans approximately 72,000 clones, approximately 86% being singletons. The V gene's germline CDR1 is SGHTA and CDR2 FQGNSA. The ends lost 1 base at V and 6 bases at J; junction bases unmatched: 2. The CDR3 has 15 residues. The chain joins TRBV7-2 to TRBJ2-1, with 11 bases fitting TRBD2. The source of this sequence is an adult with an advanced solid tumor such as melanoma, head and neck, liver or kidney cancer. Source: CD4+ or CD8+ T cells sorted from blood, taken in a trial of the OX40 agonist ivuxolimab. CDR3 coding DNA: TGTGCCAGCAGCTTAGGCGGGACTAGCGGCAATGAGCAGTTCTTC. This codes for CASSLGGTSGNEQFF.